Presented here are 8 T cell receptor beta chains from one specimen sequenced in a study of shared clonotypes between healthy human individuals (TCRdb year 2020). The method was the immunoSEQ multiplex PCR assay. TCRdb holds this immuneACCESS table with in-frame rearrangements only. Some clones are missing; in checked studies, unresolved V genes explain under half, and the rest has no known cause. This sample comprises 2 million to 2.5 million clones, just over 90% of them detected only once. 0.39% of the sample belongs to the ten largest clones. Input material: naive CD4+ T cells from PBMCs. What this sample's cell subset or site label stands for: CD45RA+ positively selected. The receptor set was obtained from a man between 18 and 29 years old in good health. Some clones in this sample may be carry-over from other donors' samples.

V usage is TRBV5-5 and J usage is TRBJ2-7; the D is unclear. CDR1 is SGHKS and CDR2 is YYEKEE in the germline V gene (reference sequence). Trimming left V 0 bases short and J 2 bases short, with 15 bases between. CDR3 size: 16 residues. CDR3 sequence (DNA): TGTGCCAGCAGCTTGGCGCCCCGCAGCAATCCCTACGAGCAGTACTTC. As protein: CASSLAPRSNPYEQYF.

In regard to this clone: The junction and the germline gene differ at one end; a read error may be behind it. This sequence joins TRBV5-1 and TRBJ1-1; D not certain. The CDR3 has 14 amino acids. Germline CDR1 SGHRS, CDR2 YFSETQ. CDR3 coding DNA: TGCGCCAGCACCCCCGAATTGGTGAACCCTGAAGCTTTCTTT. Encoded protein: CASTPELVNPEAFF.

The chain employs TRBV5-1 and TRBJ2-5; D is possibly TRBD1 or TRBD2 (5 bases each). The CDR3 runs 16 residues. Trimming removed 4 bases at V and 5 bases at J, with 21 bases between. Germline V gene data show CDR1 as SGHRS and CDR2 as YFSETQ. CDR3 DNA: TGCGCCAGCAGCCAACCCCCATTGGGGGTAGAGGAGACCCAGTACTTC. This codes for CASSQPPLGVEETQYF.

The gene calls are TRBV7-3 and TRBJ1-4; D is perhaps TRBD1 (5 bases). The CDR3 contains 19 residues. CDR1 is SGHTA, CDR2 FQGTGA, per germline. Trimming shortened V by 4 bases and J by 1 base, and 22 bases separated the two germline ends. Written as DNA, the CDR3 is TGTGCCAGCAGCTCCGAACGACAGCCCGACGAGGTAACTAATGAAAAACTGTTTTTT. Protein product: CASSSERQPDEVTNEKLFF.

As concerns this clone: Other DNA sequences in this specimen translate into the identical CDR3. The chain has TRBV7-2 and TRBJ2-5, with 10 bases fitting TRBD1. Germline V gene lookup returns CDR1 SGHTA and CDR2 FQGNSA. V lost 3 bases to trimming and J lost 5 bases; unmatched junction nucleotides: 3. The CDR3 contains 14 residues. CDR3 loop: CASSFDRGRETQYF. The CDR3, as DNA: TGTGCCAGCAGCTTCGACAGGGGGCGGGAGACCCAGTACTTC.

V usage is TRBV7-2 and J usage is TRBJ2-7; D is perhaps TRBD1 (6 bases). Germline lookup yields CDR1 SGHTA and CDR2 FQGNSA. The CDR3 spans 15 residues. V was pared by 1 base and J by 3 bases, with 13 bases between. For the CDR3, the DNA is TGTGCCAGCAGCTTAGACTTCACAGGGTACTACGAGCAGTACTTC. It translates to CASSLDFTGYYEQYF.

The genes are TRBV7-2 and TRBJ2-1; TRBD2 matches at 9 bases. Germline lookup yields CDR1 SGHTA and CDR2 FQGNSA. This CDR3 is 15 amino acids long. V gave up 2 bases and J gave up 2 bases; unmatched junction bases: 1. CDR3 nucleotides: TGTGCCAGCAGCTTAATAGCGGGAGCCTACAATGAGCAGTTCTTC. This gives the protein CASSLIAGAYNEQFF.

The chain combines TRBV7-9 with TRBJ2-5; D gene unclear. Germline-derived CDR1 and CDR2 are SEHNR and FQNEAQ (reference sequence). Trimming took off 5 bases at V and 2 bases at J, with 15 bases between the two ends. The CDR3 has 15 residues. The chain's CDR3 is CASSPRMGAQETQYF. Written as DNA, the CDR3 is TGTGCCAGCAGCCCTAGGATGGGCGCGCAAGAGACCCAGTACTTC.